Below are 28 T cell receptor beta chains sequenced from a single sample in a study of T cell repertoires in cytomegalovirus infection. These receptors have no identified antigens. TCRdb redid the calling of the reads with MiXCR, one entry per CDR3 protein. The sample has hundreds of thousands of distinct CDR3 sequences; about 44% are singletons. The source was cultured PBMCs, collected from culture after CMV antigen stimulation. These TCRs come from a human donor in good health (CMV status not recorded). Some clones in this sample may be carry-over from other donors' samples.

This chain's CDR3 is CASSLGSENEKLFF. For the CDR3, the DNA is TGTGCCAGCAGCTTGGGCAGCGAGAATGAAAAACTGTTTTTT. This chain uses TRBV7-2 with TRBJ1-4; D uncertain. V shed 3 bases and J shed 5 bases, with 10 bases lying between them. The germline gives CDR1 SGHTA, CDR2 FQGNSA. The CDR3 contains 14 residues.

This clonotype is a singleton in its sample. V is TRBV28 and J is TRBJ2-7, with 7 bases aligning to TRBD1. V shed 5 bases and J 4 bases; nucleotides not matched to a gene: 8. CDR3 length: 14 amino acids. CDR1 is MDHEN and CDR2 is SYDVKM in the germline V gene. The CDR3 loop is CASSHRGYNYEQYF. DNA for the CDR3: TGTGCCAGCAGTCACAGGGGTTACAATTACGAGCAGTACTTC.

The genes are TRBV20-1 and TRBJ1-5, with unresolved D. V lost 0 bases to trimming and J lost 9 bases, with 15 bases between them. Germline CDR1 reads DFQATT; CDR2 reads SNEGSKA (reference sequence). The CDR3 contains 14 residues. CDR3 bases: TGCAGTGCTAGAGATAAACTTTTCGCCCCGCCCCAGCATTTT. Translating it yields CSARDKLFAPPQHF.

The rearrangement uses TRBV7-9 and TRBJ2-2, with 11 bases lining up with TRBD1. With 5 bases clipped from V and 5 bases from J, the junction kept 4 bases outside the gene matches. CDR3 size: 15 residues. Per germline, CDR1 SEHNR and CDR2 FQNEAQ (reference sequence). CDR3: CASSGQGAYTGELFF. The CDR3 DNA follows: TGTGCCAGCAGCGGACAGGGGGCGTATACCGGGGAGCTGTTTTTT.

The V and J genes are TRBV4-1 and TRBJ2-7; no definite D call. The CDR3 consists of 13 residues. The V end lost 0 bases, the J end lost 4 bases, and 7 bases lay between the germline ends. CDR1 MGHRA and CDR2 YSYEKL come from the germline V gene. The CDR3 protein is CASSQDYRYEQYF. DNA of the CDR3: TGCGCCAGCAGCCAAGATTATAGGTACGAGCAGTACTTC.

The chain has TRBV6-5 and TRBJ2-7; TRBD2 matches 8 bases. With 6 bases clipped from V and 2 bases from J, the junction kept 6 bases outside the gene matches. Germline V gene lookup returns CDR1 MNHEY and CDR2 SVGAGI. The CDR3 is 14 residues long. The CDR3 sequence is CASRNGLAAYEQYF. CDR3 in DNA: TGTGCCAGCAGAAACGGACTAGCTGCCTACGAGCAGTACTTC.

V and J are TRBV2 and TRBJ1-2, with a tentative D call TRBD1 (5 bases). This CDR3 has 15 amino acids. The germline V gene has CDR1 SNHLY and CDR2 FYNNEI. The germline V and J ends were trimmed by 6 bases and 8 bases, with 22 bases remaining between them. The CDR3, as DNA: TGTGCCAGCAGGGGCCCAGGTTTAAGGGGCGGCGGCTACACCTTC. This translates into CASRGPGLRGGGYTF. The variable domain in full, completed from reference TRBV2 and TRBJ1-2, reads EPEVTQTPSHQVTQMGQEVILRCVPISNHLYFYWYRQILGQKVEFLVSFYNNEISEKSEIFDDQFSVERPDGSNFTLKIRSTKLEDSAMYFCASRGPGLRGGGYTFGSGTRLTVV.

This clonotype was seen only a few times. The chain carries TRBV7-8 and TRBJ1-5; D is perhaps TRBD1 (6 bases). V was cut by 4 bases and J by 4 bases, with 14 bases left in between. The CDR3 extends over 15 amino acids. Per germline, CDR1 SGHVS and CDR2 FQNEAQ. Here the CDR3 reads CASSSHGRGNQPQHF. The CDR3 DNA follows: TGTGCCAGCAGCTCCCACGGCAGGGGTAATCAGCCCCAGCATTTT.

The chain carries TRBV19 and TRBJ1-6; TRBD1 is a possible D gene (6 bases). The CDR3 consists of 15 residues. In germline, CDR1 is LNHDA, CDR2 SQIVND (reference sequence). V was trimmed by 4 bases and J by 3 bases, leaving 10 bases between them. DNA of the CDR3: TGTGCCAGTAGTACCAACAGGGACTATAATTCACCCCTCCACTTT. The encoded protein is CASSTNRDYNSPLHF.

This clonotype came up many times. The V call is TRBV7-2, the J call TRBJ2-1; no definite D call. The germline V gene has CDR1 SGHTA and CDR2 FQGNSA. The ends were cut back, 2 bases at V and 2 bases at J, with 7 bases in the middle. There are 14 residues in the CDR3. The CDR3 nucleotides are TGTGCCAGCAGCTTAAGTAGTGCCTACAATGAGCAGTTCTTC. Amino acid sequence: CASSLSSAYNEQFF.

The genes are TRBV6-6 and TRBJ1-1; D may be TRBD1 (6 bases). CDR1 and CDR2 (germline): MNHNY, SVGAGI (reference sequence). The CDR3 length is 13 residues. V lost 10 bases, J lost 6 bases, and 18 bases lay in between. The CDR3 is CATQKRGGAEAFF. DNA of the CDR3: TGTGCCACCCAAAAGAGGGGGGGTGCTGAAGCTTTCTTT.

The V gene is TRBV7-2, the J gene TRBJ2-1; 10 bases line up with TRBD2. Germline CDR1 SGHTA, CDR2 FQGNSA. CDR3 length equals 14 residues. J lost 4 bases, V lost 5 bases, and 2 bases had no gene match. The CDR3 bases are TGTGCCAGCAGCCAGCGGGGGGGGTACAATGAGCAGTTCTTC. Translating gives CASSQRGGYNEQFF. Full variable domain (missing parts from reference TRBV7-2 and TRBJ2-1): GAGVSQSPSNKVTEKGKDVELRCDPISGHTALYWYRQSLGQGLEFLIYFQGNSAPDKSGLPSDRFSAERTGGSVSTLTIQRTQQEDSAVYLCASSQRGGYNEQFFGPGTRLTVL.

The rearrangement uses TRBV4-2 and TRBJ2-1; TRBD2 agrees at 10 bases. The CDR3 is 17 residues long. Losses at the gene ends were 4 bases for V and 5 bases for J; bases not matched to a gene: 11. Germline V gene sequence: CDR1 LGHNA, CDR2 YNFKEQ. The CDR3: CASSRGGGAGGHNEQFF. The CDR3 DNA is TGTGCCAGCAGCCGTGGAGGAGGAGCGGGGGGGCACAATGAGCAGTTCTTC.

V is TRBV6-2 or TRBV6-3 and J is TRBJ2-7, with 7 bases fitting TRBD1. The V segment lost 3 bases and the J segment 2 bases; nucleotides outside the gene matches: 7. In germline, CDR1 is MNHEY, CDR2 SVGEGT. The CDR3 has 15 residues. CDR3: CASSYKPGTAYEQYF. The DNA of the CDR3 is TGTGCCAGCAGTTATAAGCCCGGGACAGCCTACGAGCAGTACTTC.

The rearrangement joins TRBV7-6 to TRBJ2-1, with D perhaps matching TRBD1 (5 bases). Trimming shortened V by 1 base and J by 4 bases, and 11 bases separated the two germline ends. CDR1 is SGHVS, CDR2 FNYEAQ, per germline. This CDR3 is 15 amino acids long. The CDR3 region is CASSLEQVPYNEQFF. CDR3 nucleotide sequence: TGTGCCAGCAGCTTAGAACAGGTCCCGTACAATGAGCAGTTCTTC.

This sequence joins TRBV6-2 or TRBV6-3 and TRBJ1-5, with D possibly TRBD1 on 5 matching bases. Per germline, CDR1 MNHEY and CDR2 SVGEGT. The CDR3 has 14 amino acids. Trimming removed 1 base from V and 5 bases from J, with 9 bases in between. DNA of the CDR3: TGTGCCAGCAGTTACTGGGGCAGCGATCAGCCCCAGCATTTT. This codes for CASSYWGSDQPQHF.

The chain links TRBV28 to TRBJ2-3; D perhaps matches TRBD2 (6 bases). The CDR3 loop spans 15 amino acids. CDR1 is MDHEN, CDR2 SYDVKM, per germline. Deletions cut 4 bases from V and 0 bases from J, with 11 bases between. CDR3 protein: CASSSWDSSTDTQYF. CDR3 nucleotide sequence: TGTGCCAGCAGTTCGTGGGACTCAAGCACAGATACGCAGTATTTT.

The rearrangement joins TRBV7-9 to TRBJ2-7, with D perhaps matching TRBD2 (6 bases). The germline gives CDR1 SEHNR, CDR2 FQNEAQ (reference sequence). This CDR3 has 18 amino acids. Trimming left V 0 bases short and J 0 bases short, with 18 bases between. This chain's CDR3 is CASSLAGTWSESSYEQYF. The CDR3 region has the DNA TGTGCCAGCAGCTTAGCAGGGACTTGGTCGGAAAGCTCCTACGAGCAGTACTTC.

This clonotype was seen more than once but under ten times. The chain combines TRBV6-6 with TRBJ1-6; a possible D gene is TRBD1 (6 bases). The CDR3 length is 14 residues. Trimming left V 6 bases short and J 5 bases short, with 11 bases between. CDR1 MNHNY and CDR2 SVGAGI come from the germline V gene (reference sequence). This CDR3 is CASRPGQDNSPLHF. For the CDR3, the DNA is TGTGCCAGCAGGCCGGGACAAGATAATTCACCCCTCCACTTT.

In this sample, this clonotype turned up many times. V is TRBV7-2 and J is TRBJ2-7; D is perhaps TRBD1 (6 bases). Trimming took 7 bases from V and 7 from J, leaving 11 bases between them. This CDR3 region has 11 residues. Germline loops: CDR1 SGHTA, CDR2 FQGNSA. DNA of the CDR3: TGTGCCAGCACCCTTAGGGGGGAGCAGTACTTC. Protein product: CASTLRGEQYF.

This clonotype was seen only a few times. The rearrangement links TRBV7-2 to TRBJ2-4; no firm D call. The CDR3 covers 14 residues. The ends were cut back, 4 bases at V and 9 bases at J, with 16 bases in the middle. Germline values: CDR1 SGHTA, CDR2 FQGNSA. The CDR3 DNA is TGTGCCAGCAGCTCGACACCCCACGGCGGCATTCAGTACTTC. This encodes CASSSTPHGGIQYF. The whole variable domain, filled in from reference TRBV7-2 and TRBJ2-4, reads GAGVSQSPSNKVTEKGKDVELRCDPISGHTALYWYRQSLGQGLEFLIYFQGNSAPDKSGLPSDRFSAERTGGSVSTLTIQRTQQEDSAVYLCASSSTPHGGIQYFGAGTRLSVL.

The chain uses TRBV6-5 and TRBJ2-3; TRBD1 aligns across 8 bases. V dropped 7 bases and J dropped 6; count of bases not matched to a gene: 6. CDR1 is MNHEY and CDR2 is SVGAGI in the germline V gene. The length of the CDR3 is 13 residues. Here the CDR3 DNA reads TGTGCCAGCAATCCAGGGGGCATGGATACGCAGTATTTT. This encodes CASNPGGMDTQYF.

This clonotype was seen a handful of times. The chain links TRBV25-1 to TRBJ2-7, with a weak D call TRBD2 (5 bases). This CDR3 contains 14 residues. Trimming pared 2 bases from V and 4 bases from J, leaving 12 bases between. CDR1 is MGHDK and CDR2 is SYGVNS in the germline V gene. CDR3 sequence: CASSEQNPGYEQYF. The CDR3 bases are TGTGCCAGCAGTGAACAAAATCCGGGGTACGAGCAGTACTTC.

There are a few counts of this clonotype. The gene calls are TRBV7-6 and TRBJ2-6, with 8 bases that match TRBD1. Germline CDR1 and CDR2: SGHVS and FNYEAQ. V lost 2 bases and J lost 0; bases outside the gene matches: 12. This CDR3 comprises 20 residues. The CDR3 nucleotides read TGTGCCAGCAGCTTATGGAGGCAGGGGGCAACAATCTCTGGGGCCAACGTCCTGACTTTC. Translation gives CASSLWRQGATISGANVLTF.

The chain is built from TRBV19 and TRBJ2-7, with 9 positions matching TRBD1. The trim removed 5 bases at V and 5 bases at J, leaving 10 bases unmatched. Germline CDR1 and CDR2: LNHDA and SQIVND (reference sequence). The CDR3 contains 15 residues. Written as DNA, the CDR3 is TGTGCCAGTAGTTTGAGAACCGGGACAGGGAACGAGCAGTACTTC. Protein product: CASSLRTGTGNEQYF.

This chain joins TRBV29-1 and TRBJ2-7, with D possibly being TRBD2 (6 bases). Trimming removed 6 bases from V and 3 bases from J, with 12 bases in between. The CDR3 extends over 12 amino acids. The V gene's germline CDR1 is SQVTM and CDR2 ANQGSEA. CDR3 loop: CSVILASYEQYF. DNA of the CDR3: TGCAGCGTCATACTAGCAAGCTACGAGCAGTACTTC.

V usage is TRBV7-2 and J usage is TRBJ2-3; 7 nucleotides align to TRBD2. The V gene's germline CDR1 is SGHTA and CDR2 FQGNSA. V trimming: 3 bases; J trimming: 4 bases; junction bases outside the gene matches: 10. This CDR3 region has 16 residues. CDR3 in amino acids: CASSLASGMGADTQYF. The CDR3 coding sequence is TGTGCCAGCAGCTTGGCTAGCGGAATGGGTGCAGATACGCAGTATTTT.

This clonotype occurred a few times. The gene calls are TRBV6-2 or TRBV6-3 and TRBJ1-5; D possibly corresponds to TRBD1 (5 bases). Trimming removed 5 bases from V and 6 bases from J, with 17 bases in between. The germline CDR1 and CDR2 sequences are MNHEY and SVGEGT. CDR3 length: 15 residues. CDR3 loop: CASSLGAAVGQPQHF. In nucleotides, the CDR3 is TGTGCCAGCAGTCTCGGGGCAGCGGTGGGTCAGCCCCAGCATTTT.